This TCR beta chain was sequenced in a study of PD-1 blockade in classical Hodgkin lymphoma. Study information: Nivolumab was administered to patients intravenously at 3 mg/kg every 2 weeks.

The table came from immunoSEQ multiplex PCR; TCRdb's copy has only in-frame clones and leaves some out. Altogether over 35,000 clones are present, roughly four fifths being singletons, with the ten largest covering 9.5% to 13%. For this clone: Antigen specificity is unknown.

Notes on the study in general: Individuals who commenced nivolumab within less than 1 year of ASCT were excluded. Diversity in CD4+ TCRs, unlike that measured in CD8+ TCRs, had risen significantly by C4D1. Newly diagnosed patients had diversity similar to the baseline diversity of complete responders.

Every single patient, without exception, relapsed after autologous stem cell transplantation, and brentuximab vedotin exposure varied. The TCR originated in a human donor with classical Hodgkin lymphoma. The sample was peripheral blood mononuclear cells (PBMCs), taken at baseline.

CDR3 loop: CASSPQSLPYEQYF. The DNA for the CDR3 is TGTGCCAGCAGTCCACAGAGCCTCCCCTACGAGCAGTACTTC. V and J are TRBV6-5 and TRBJ2-7; D call uncertain. The germline V gene encodes CDR1 MNHEY and CDR2 SVGAGI. CDR3 size: 14 residues. V was shortened by 5 bases and J by 2 bases, with 13 bases between the two germline ends.